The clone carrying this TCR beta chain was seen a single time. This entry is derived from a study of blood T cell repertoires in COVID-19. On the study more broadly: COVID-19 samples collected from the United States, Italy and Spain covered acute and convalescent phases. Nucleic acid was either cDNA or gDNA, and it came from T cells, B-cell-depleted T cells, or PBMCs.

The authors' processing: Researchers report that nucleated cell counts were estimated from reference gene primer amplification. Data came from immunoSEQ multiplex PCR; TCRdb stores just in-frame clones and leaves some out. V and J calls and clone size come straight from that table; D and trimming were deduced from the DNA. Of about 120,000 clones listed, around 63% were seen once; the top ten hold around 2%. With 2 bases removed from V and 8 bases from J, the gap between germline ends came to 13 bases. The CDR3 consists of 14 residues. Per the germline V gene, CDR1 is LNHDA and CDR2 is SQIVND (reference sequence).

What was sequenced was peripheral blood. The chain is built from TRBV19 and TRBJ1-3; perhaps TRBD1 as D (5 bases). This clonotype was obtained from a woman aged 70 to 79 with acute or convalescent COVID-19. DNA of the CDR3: TGTGCCAGTAGTATATCAGGGTTGGACGACACCATATATTTT. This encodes CASSISGLDDTIYF.